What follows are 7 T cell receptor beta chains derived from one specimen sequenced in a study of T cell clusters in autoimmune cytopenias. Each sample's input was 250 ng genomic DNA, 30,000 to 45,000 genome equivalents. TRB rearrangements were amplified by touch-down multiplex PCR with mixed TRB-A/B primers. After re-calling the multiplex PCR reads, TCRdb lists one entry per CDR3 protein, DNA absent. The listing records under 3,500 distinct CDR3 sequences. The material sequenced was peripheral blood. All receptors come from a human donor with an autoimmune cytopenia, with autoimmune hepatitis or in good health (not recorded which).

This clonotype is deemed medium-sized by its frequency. The chain's CDR3 is CASSYSHGDLSPLHF. The chain links TRBV6-5 to TRBJ1-6; TCRdb lists TRBD1, though no DNA is available to test this call. CDR1 MNHEY and CDR2 SVGAGI come from the germline V gene. This CDR3 spans 15 amino acids.

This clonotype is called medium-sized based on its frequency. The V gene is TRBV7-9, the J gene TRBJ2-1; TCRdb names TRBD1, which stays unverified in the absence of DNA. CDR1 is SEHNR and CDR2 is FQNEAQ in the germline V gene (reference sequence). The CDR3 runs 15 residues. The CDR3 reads CASSFHRGQYNEQFF.

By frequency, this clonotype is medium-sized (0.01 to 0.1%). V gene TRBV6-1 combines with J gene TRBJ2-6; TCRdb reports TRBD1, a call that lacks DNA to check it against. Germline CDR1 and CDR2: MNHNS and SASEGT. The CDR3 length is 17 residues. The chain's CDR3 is CASSEEQGWAGANVLTF.

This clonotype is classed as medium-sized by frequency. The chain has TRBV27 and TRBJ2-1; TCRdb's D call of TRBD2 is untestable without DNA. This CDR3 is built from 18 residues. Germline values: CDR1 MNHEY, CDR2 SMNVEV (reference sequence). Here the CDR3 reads CASSSAGTSGRRDNEQFF.

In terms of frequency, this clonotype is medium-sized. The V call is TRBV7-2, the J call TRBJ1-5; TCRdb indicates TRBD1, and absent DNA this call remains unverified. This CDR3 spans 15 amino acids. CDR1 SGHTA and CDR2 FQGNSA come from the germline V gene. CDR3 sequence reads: CASSSLVQGTEPQHF.

This chain's CDR3 is CASSQDPRALYEQYF. V usage is TRBV4-1 and J usage is TRBJ2-7. CDR3 length: 15 residues. Germline lookup yields CDR1 MGHRA and CDR2 YSYEKL.

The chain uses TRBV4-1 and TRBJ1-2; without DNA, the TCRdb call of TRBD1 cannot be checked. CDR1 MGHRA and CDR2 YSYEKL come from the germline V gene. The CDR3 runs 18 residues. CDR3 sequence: CASSPQSGTGGAYYGYTF.